This T cell receptor beta chain was profiled in a study of early T cells in non-severe SARS-CoV-2 infection. This clonotype was detected a few times. TCRdb independently ran MiXCR on the 5' RACE reads; one entry per CDR3 protein. This sample has 84,000 or so distinct CDR3 sequences, with 13% to 15% found just once. CDR3 size: 13 residues. Germline values: CDR1 SNHLY, CDR2 FYNNEI. V gave up 8 bases and J gave up 5 bases; unmatched junction bases: 9. The chain couples TRBV2 to TRBJ2-7; 7 bases are a match to TRBD1. Material: whole blood. This TCR came from an adult who was a healthcare worker with PCR-confirmed SARS-CoV-2 infection or an uninfected control (not recorded which). In DNA form, the CDR3 reads TGTGCCAGCCACGACAGGGACCAAGACGAGCAGTACTTC. Translation: CASHDRDQDEQYF.